The text below deals with one TCR beta chain. No antigen is known for it. The V end lost 8 bases, the J end lost 2 bases, and 12 bases lay between the germline ends. CDR3 size: 13 residues. From germline, CDR1 is SGHAT and CDR2 FQNNGV. The data were taken from a study of T cell responses to AZD1222 COVID-19 vaccine. TCRdb's copy holds only in-frame clones and misses some; the assay was immunoSEQ multiplex PCR. Here the sample spans 150,000 to 180,000 clones, around 90% being singletons. Study-wide points: Mapped onto spike, vaccine-associated CD4 TCRs spanned it and were dominant at 160-218 and 743-854. Scientists sampled the repertoires only once the peak T cell response had passed.

This receptor was identified in an adult in good health. Sequenced material: peripheral blood, taken on day 0 of AZD1222 vaccination. The chain links TRBV11-2 to TRBJ1-1, with D uncertain. The CDR3 is CASGRDINTEAFF. The DNA of the CDR3 is TGTGCCAGCGGCAGAGATATAAACACTGAAGCTTTCTTT.